This T cell receptor (beta chain) stems from a study of resident and recirculating memory T cells in vitiligo. The data were produced by immunoSEQ multiplex PCR, yet TCRdb's version contains in-frame clones alone and is incomplete. The profile shows 70,000 to 75,000 clones, approximately 93% of them singletons. The sample comprised blood. The sequence was obtained from a male donor with vitiligo.

The CDR3 spells CASRQGYDTGELFF. In DNA, the CDR3 is TGTGCCAGCAGGCAGGGTTACGACACCGGGGAGCTGTTTTTT. This sequence joins TRBV6-5 and TRBJ2-2, with D perhaps TRBD1 (5 bases). CDR1 MNHEY and CDR2 SVGAGI come from the germline V gene. CDR3 length: 14 amino acids. V was clipped by 6 bases and J by 3 bases, with 11 bases between them.